The T cell receptor beta chain described here comes from a study of blood T cell repertoires in COVID-19. Profiling relied on immunoSEQ multiplex PCR, and the TCRdb table lists in-frame clones only, not all of them. The sample lists 200,000 to 250,000 clones, 86% occurring once. Germline lookup yields CDR1 SGHTA and CDR2 FQGNSA. The CDR3 spans 15 residues. With 4 bases clipped from V and 3 bases from J, the junction kept 6 bases outside the gene matches. This sequence originates from a woman aged 40 to 50 with acute COVID-19. Sequencing was performed on PBMCs or T cells enriched from blood (not recorded which). J is TRBJ2-5 and V is TRBV7-2; 9 nucleotides align to TRBD2. CDR3 region: CASSSLTSGKETQYF. CDR3 nucleotides: TGTGCCAGCAGCTCTTTGACTAGCGGAAAAGAGACCCAGTACTTC.